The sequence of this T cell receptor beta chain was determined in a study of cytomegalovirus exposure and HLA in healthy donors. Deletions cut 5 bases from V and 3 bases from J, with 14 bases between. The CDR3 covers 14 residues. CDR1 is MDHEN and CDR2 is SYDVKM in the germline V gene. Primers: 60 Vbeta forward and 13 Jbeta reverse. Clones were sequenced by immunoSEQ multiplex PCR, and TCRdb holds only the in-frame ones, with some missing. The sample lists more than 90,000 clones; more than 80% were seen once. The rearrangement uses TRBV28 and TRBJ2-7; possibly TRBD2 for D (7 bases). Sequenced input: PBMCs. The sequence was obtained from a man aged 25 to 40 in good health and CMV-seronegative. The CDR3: CASSEGRGYYEQYF. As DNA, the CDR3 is TGTGCCAGCAGTGAGGGGAGGGGGTACTACGAGCAGTACTTC.